A single sample is the source of the 29 T cell receptor beta chains below, sequenced in a study of CD4 and CD8 cells across lung adenocarcinoma regions listed by TCRdb under 2018. Library creation used PCR. Sequencing instrument: HiSeq X Ten. Starting from the raw public reads, TCRdb applied fastp trimming at Q25, assembled clones with MiXCR and retained in-frame beta chains. A single entry per CDR3 protein holds the most common genes and DNA from its merged rows. For this sample there are some 11,000 distinct CDR3 sequences; roughly 43% appear just once. The top ten hold 26% of the sample. Material: CD8+ T cells from the margin of a lung tumor. What the cell subset or site label conveys for this sample: tumor margin region. These receptors came from a female donor with lung adenocarcinoma. The CD4 and CD8 labels of this study may be unreliable.

This clonotype is judged medium-sized. This chain connects TRBV6-1 to TRBJ2-1, with D possibly called TRBD1 or TRBD2 (5 bases each). V gave up 2 bases and J gave up 4 bases, with 15 bases separating them. This CDR3 spans 16 amino acids. The germline CDR1 and CDR2 sequences are MNHNS and SASEGT. This chain's CDR3 is CASSELGAGSYNEQFF. CDR3 nucleotides: TGTGCCAGCAGTGAACTTGGGGCAGGGAGTTACAATGAGCAGTTCTTC.

As concerns this clonotype: One end of the junction does not line up with germline, which may come from a read error. V gene TRBV11-2 combines with J gene TRBJ2-4, with D unclear. The CDR3 has 15 residues. Germline CDR1 is SGHAT and CDR2 is FQNNGV. The CDR3 DNA follows: TGTGCCAGCAGCTTAGTTAGCTCCTTCACAGATATGCAGTACTTT. This sequence encodes CASSLVSSFTDMQYF.

The chain employs TRBV6-1 and TRBJ2-1; 14 bases are shared with TRBD2. Germline assignment: CDR1 MNHNS and CDR2 SASEGT. After removal of 6 bases from V and 6 bases from J, the junction contained 4 bases not matched to a gene. The CDR3 has 15 residues. CDR3 in amino acids: CASRTTSGRVNEQFF. CDR3 coding DNA: TGTGCCAGCAGGACGACTAGCGGGAGGGTCAATGAGCAGTTCTTC.

This chain connects TRBV6-1 to TRBJ2-3; D possibly corresponds to TRBD1 (5 bases). CDR3 length: 15 residues. Germline V lookup: CDR1 MNHNS, CDR2 SASEGT. Trimming took 4 bases from V and 4 from J, leaving 15 bases between them. CDR3 DNA sequence: TGTGCCAGCAGTGGTCGATTAGGGGTCCCAGATACGCAGTATTTT. Translated, it gives CASSGRLGVPDTQYF.

This clonotype appeared many times. Here the CDR3 DNA reads TGCGCCAGCAGTGAGCCCGAAGCCAGGGCGGTCGCCTACGAGCAGTACTTC. This codes for CASSEPEARAVAYEQYF. This sequence joins TRBV10-2 and TRBJ2-7; D perhaps matches TRBD1 (5 bases). Per germline, CDR1 WSHSY and CDR2 SAAADI. The CDR3 is 17 residues long. Trimming took off 2 bases at V and 2 bases at J, with 19 bases between the two ends.

The rearrangement joins TRBV6-5 to TRBJ2-3, with 8 bases that match TRBD1. Germline-derived CDR1 and CDR2 are MNHEY and SVGAGI. The CDR3 is 15 residues long. With V trimmed by 0 bases and J by 8 bases, 7 bases remained unmatched. The CDR3 protein is CASSYSAGGDGTQYF. The CDR3 DNA is TGTGCCAGCAGTTACTCTGCAGGGGGCGATGGTACGCAGTATTTT.

This clonotype was picked up many times. The genes are TRBV6-5 and TRBJ2-1; D might be TRBD2 (7 bases). The closer fit of TRBJ2-7 to the DNA end suggests the J call may be wrong. Germline CDR1 is MNHEY and CDR2 is SVGAGI. The length of the CDR3 is 15 residues. CDR3 region: CASSYSPGGPYEQYF. Here the CDR3 DNA reads TGTGCCAGCAGTTACTCTCCGGGGGGCCCCTACGAGCAGTACTTC.

This clonotype was seen only a few times. The chain has TRBV5-4 and TRBJ2-5; either TRBD1 or TRBD2 may supply D (5 bases each). The tail of the sequence fits TRBJ2-7 better, so the J call may be wrong. This CDR3 is built from 15 residues. CDR1 and CDR2 (germline): SGHNT, YYREEE (reference sequence). The CDR3 sequence: CASSLGRDASYEQYF. CDR3 DNA: TGTGCCAGCAGCTTGGGCCGGGACGCCTCCTACGAGCAGTACTTC.

About this clonotype itself: At one end, the junction sequence differs from germline, possibly due to a read error. The V and J genes are TRBV6-1 and TRBJ2-3, with TRBD2 identical over 10 bases. CDR3 size: 16 residues. CDR1 and CDR2 from the germline V gene are MNHNS and SASEGT. Here the CDR3 DNA reads TGTGCCAGCAGTCCTAGCGGGGGCCCAACCCAAGATACCCAGTATTTT. As protein: CASSPSGGPTQDTQYF.

This chain joins TRBV6-1 and TRBJ2-4; tentative D call: TRBD2 (6 bases). Gene TRBJ2-1 matches the end of the DNA better, so the J call may be wrong. There are 14 residues in the CDR3. Per germline, CDR1 MNHNS and CDR2 SASEGT. The CDR3 loop reads CASSEGGGRDIQFF. The CDR3 DNA is TGTGCCAGCAGTGAGGGAGGTGGCCGAGACATTCAGTTCTTC.

This clonotype was counted only a few times. The chain carries TRBV6-1 and TRBJ1-6; D is unresolved. Trimming took 7 bases from V and 3 from J, leaving 10 bases between them. The CDR3 has 14 amino acids. Germline V gene lookup returns CDR1 MNHNS and CDR2 SASEGT. The CDR3: CASTAHNYNSPLHF. The CDR3 DNA is TGTGCCAGCACGGCGCACAACTATAATTCACCCCTCCACTTT.

This clonotype has a handful of counts. This sequence joins TRBV20-1 and TRBJ2-3; TRBD2 matches at 10 bases. V lost 6 bases to trimming and J lost 4 bases; unmatched junction nucleotides: 4. Germline CDR1 is DFQATT and CDR2 is SNEGSKA (reference sequence). CDR3 length: 13 residues. The CDR3, as DNA: TGCAGTGCCGGGCTAGCGGGGGCAGATACGCAGTATTTT. Amino acid sequence: CSAGLAGADTQYF.

Regarding this clonotype: Sequence at one end of the junction differs from germline and may be a read error. The genes are TRBV6-1 and TRBJ2-3; TRBD2 is a possible D gene (6 bases). CDR3 length equals 15 residues. CDR1 and CDR2 (germline): MNHNS, SASEGT. The CDR3 region is CASGFPGTSTNAQFF. The CDR3 DNA sequence: TGTGCCAGCGGATTCCCCGGTACTAGCACAAATGCGCAGTTTTTT.

The chain recombines TRBV5-4 with TRBJ2-5, with 11 bases lining up with TRBD2. Germline CDR1 and CDR2: SGHNT and YYREEE (reference sequence). Unmatched junction bases numbered 5, after V lost 5 bases and J lost 5 bases. The CDR3 has 14 amino acids. The CDR3 protein is CASSLAGGRETQYF. Here the CDR3 DNA reads TGTGCCAGCAGTTTAGCGGGGGGGAGGGAGACCCAGTACTTC.

The chain has TRBV6-1 and TRBJ2-5; D possibly corresponds to TRBD1 (6 bases). Germline values: CDR1 MNHNS, CDR2 SASEGT. The V and J ends lost 7 bases and 4 bases respectively, with 19 bases between them. The CDR3 spans 15 residues. Here the CDR3 reads CASIQRGQGRETQYF. CDR3 bases: TGTGCCAGCATCCAACGCGGGCAGGGGAGAGAGACCCAGTACTTC.

Details on this clonotype: At one end the junction does not follow the germline gene, possibly because of a read error. The chain couples TRBV5-1 to TRBJ1-6; tentative D call: TRBD1 (5 bases). CDR1 and CDR2 (germline): SGHRS, YFSETQ. This CDR3 spans 14 amino acids. The CDR3 DNA reads TGCGCCAGCAGGACAGACGGCTATAATCCACCCCTCCACTTT. Translating gives CASRTDGYNPPLHF.

Notes on this clonotype: The junction shows a germline mismatch at one end, possibly a read error. V usage is TRBV6-5 and J usage is TRBJ2-3, with D possibly TRBD2 on 5 matching bases. CDR1 is MNHEY, CDR2 SVGAGI, per germline. This CDR3 comprises 15 residues. The CDR3 spells CASRFSGISSDTQFF. CDR3 DNA sequence: TGTGCCAGCAGATTCTCCGGGATTAGCAGCGATACGCAGTTCTTT.

Note on this clonotype: Germline is not matched at one junction end, which may reflect a read error. The rearrangement links TRBV28 to TRBJ2-5, with D possibly TRBD1 on 6 matching bases. The CDR3 spans 14 residues. CDR1 and CDR2 (germline): MDHEN, SYDVKM. Here the CDR3 reads CAGSVGRDKETQYF. The CDR3 region has the DNA TGTGCCGGCAGTGTTGGCCGGGACAAAGAGACGCAGTACTTC.

Remarks on this clonotype: An end of the junction does not agree with germline; a read error may underlie this. The chain is built from TRBV6-1 and TRBJ2-3; unclear D gene. The CDR3 loop spans 14 amino acids. CDR1 MNHNS and CDR2 SASEGT come from the germline V gene. Here the CDR3 reads CASSESEPSNEQFF. The CDR3 DNA reads as TGTGCCAGCAGTGAGTCTGAGCCTTCCAATGAGCAGTTTTTC.

The table lists this clonotype with many counts. The chain joins TRBV6-1 to TRBJ1-2, with D possibly being TRBD1 (6 bases). The germline gives CDR1 MNHNS, CDR2 SASEGT. The CDR3 is made up of 11 amino acids. The V gene lost 6 bases and the J gene lost 8 bases, with 10 bases spanning the gap. The DNA of the CDR3 is TGTGCCAGCAGGCGGGACACCGGCTACACCTTC. Amino acid sequence: CASRRDTGYTF.

This clonotype was seen more than once but under ten times. The gene calls are TRBV12-3 or TRBV12-4 and TRBJ2-2; D is ambiguous. This CDR3 has 14 amino acids. Trimming cost V 11 bases and J 4 bases, with 17 bases left between them. CDR3 nucleotides: TGTGCCGTCAACGGGCAGGATGCCACCGGGGAGCTGTTTTTT. It translates to CAVNGQDATGELFF.

V and J are TRBV6-2 or TRBV6-3 and TRBJ2-1, with D hard to call. Gene TRBJ2-7 matches the end of the DNA better, so the J call may be wrong. This CDR3 is built from 13 residues. Germline V gives CDR1 MNHEY, CDR2 SVGEGT. The CDR3 protein is CASTGRDAYEQYF. CDR3 coding DNA: TGTGCCAGCACCGGCCGCGACGCCTACGAGCAGTACTTC.

A word on this clonotype: Germline is not matched at one junction end, which may reflect a read error. The chain joins TRBV10-1 to TRBJ2-3; D remains unclear. The CDR3 totals 12 residues. Germline V gene data show CDR1 as WNHNN and CDR2 as SYGVQD (reference sequence). The CDR3 DNA is TGCGCCAGCAGTGTGACCAAAAACACGCAGTATTTC. Residues: CASSVTKNTQYF.

This clonotype was detected once. Germline and junction disagree at one end, which may indicate a read error. The chain couples TRBV10-3 to TRBJ2-3; D possibly matches TRBD1 or TRBD2 (6 bases each). Germline assignment: CDR1 ENHRY and CDR2 SYGVKD. The CDR3 covers 14 residues. Here the CDR3 reads CAGIGGGGPETQYF. The DNA of the CDR3 is TGTGCGGGCATCGGGGGCGGTGGCCCAGAGACGCAGTATTTT.

This clonotype was seen a handful of times. CDR3 loop: CASSVGDRSLGEQFF. CDR3 coding DNA: TGTGCCAGCAGCGTAGGAGACAGGTCCTTGGGTGAGCAGTTCTTC. The V and J genes are TRBV12-3 or TRBV12-4 and TRBJ2-1, with TRBD1 as a possible D gene (6 bases). V lost 6 bases and J lost 9, with 21 bases in between. This CDR3 is built from 15 residues.

This clonotype showed up just once. The CDR3 spells CATPIGGGPLHF. The CDR3, as DNA: TGTGCCACCCCGATCGGCGGTGGGCCCCTCCACTTT. V usage is TRBV24-1 and J usage is TRBJ1-5; D is uncertain. The J call is uncertain, as TRBJ1-6 better fits the DNA end. CDR3 size: 12 residues. The germline gives CDR1 KGHDR, CDR2 SFDVKD.

The gene calls are TRBV6-1 and TRBJ2-5, with TRBD2 matching 8 bases. J gave up 4 bases and V 7 bases, and 26 bases lay outside the gene matches. The CDR3 consists of 20 residues. Germline lookup yields CDR1 MNHNS and CDR2 SASEGT. The chain's CDR3 is CASTVFSGGAGGPGTETQYF. The CDR3 coding sequence is TGTGCCAGCACGGTTTTCTCTGGGGGGGCGGGGGGCCCGGGCACAGAGACCCAGTACTTC.

This clonotype has ten or more counts. This chain joins TRBV4-1 and TRBJ2-5; D unclear. The CDR3 runs 14 residues. Germline values: CDR1 MGHRA, CDR2 YSYEKL. The V and J ends lost 0 bases and 2 bases respectively, with 7 bases between them. The CDR3 protein is CASSQEGSQETQYF. The DNA for the CDR3 is TGCGCCAGCAGCCAAGAAGGAAGTCAAGAGACCCAGTACTTC.

The CDR3 DNA reads TGCAGTGCCGGGCAACATGTGAATGAGCAGTTCTTC. This sequence encodes CSAGQHVNEQFF. The chain couples TRBV20-1 to TRBJ2-1; D unresolved. Germline V gene lookup returns CDR1 DFQATT and CDR2 SNEGSKA (reference sequence). The CDR3 is 12 amino acids. Trimming left V 6 bases short and J 7 bases short, with 13 bases between.